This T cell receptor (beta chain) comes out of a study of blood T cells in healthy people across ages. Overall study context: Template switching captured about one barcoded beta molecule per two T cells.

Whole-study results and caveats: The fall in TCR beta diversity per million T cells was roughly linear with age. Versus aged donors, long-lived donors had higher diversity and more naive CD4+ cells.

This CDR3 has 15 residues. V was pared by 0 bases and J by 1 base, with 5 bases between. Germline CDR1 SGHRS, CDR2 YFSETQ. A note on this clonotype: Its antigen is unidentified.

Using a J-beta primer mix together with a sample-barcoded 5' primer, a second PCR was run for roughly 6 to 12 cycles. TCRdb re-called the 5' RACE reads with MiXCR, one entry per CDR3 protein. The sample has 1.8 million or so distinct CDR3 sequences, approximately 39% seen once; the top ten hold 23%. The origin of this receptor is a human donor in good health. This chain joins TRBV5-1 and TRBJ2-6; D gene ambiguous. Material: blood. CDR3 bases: TGCGCCAGCAGCTTGGAGCTTTCTGGGGCCAACGTCCTGACTTTC. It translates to CASSLELSGANVLTF.